This T cell receptor beta chain was captured in a study of PD-1 blockade in mismatch repair-deficient tumors. General study findings and limits: After pembrolizumab, tumor-resident clones rose rapidly, then generally contracted before radiologic responses.

This clone was counted between two and nine times. Its antigen remains unidentified. Here immunoSEQ multiplex PCR was the method, and the copy in TCRdb shows in-frame clones only, minus some. Of roughly 130,000 clones listed, roughly 86% are singletons. Germline V gives CDR1 SGHRS, CDR2 YFSETQ. Unmatched junction bases numbered 9, after V lost 5 bases and J lost 5 bases. The CDR3 runs 16 residues. J is TRBJ2-5 and V is TRBV5-1; TRBD2 matches at 13 bases. This clonotype was obtained from an adult with mismatch repair-deficient cancer. The material was peripheral blood, obtained just over 70 weeks after starting pembrolizumab. The CDR3: CASRSGLAGEGETQYF. CDR3 bases: TGCGCCAGCAGATCCGGACTAGCGGGAGAGGGGGAGACCCAGTACTTC.